Listed below are T cell receptor beta chains from one sample, sequenced in a study of identifying expanded T cells in peripheral blood. Clones were read by immunoSEQ multiplex PCR, and TCRdb kept only the in-frame ones, dropping some. The table has 51,000 or so clones, 65% to 90% seen once. The specimen was blood. Receptors originate from a person aged 18-70 years in good health. CDR3s include the opening cysteine and the closing phenylalanine or tryptophan. D genes are given only for firm matches. Clone size is given for some rows only: seen once, a few or many times, or a class if the clone is expanded.

D	size	V	J	DNA	CDR3
.	.	TRBV30	TRBJ1-4	TGTGCCTGGAAATATCTGGGAGCCAATGAAAAACTGTTTTTT	CAWKYLGANEKLFF
TRBD1	few	TRBV19	TRBJ1-1	TGTGCCAGTACTCCAGGGGGGATGGGTACTGAAGCTTTCTTT	CASTPGGMGTEAFF
.	.	TRBV29-1	TRBJ2-5	TGCAGCGTTCGCCTGGGCCTGGGGTCGCGGGAGACCCAGTACTTC	CSVRLGLGSRETQYF
.	.	TRBV9	TRBJ2-1	TGTGCCAGCAGCGGTGGCGGGGACGGTTCCTACAATGAGCAGTTCTTC	CASSGGGDGSYNEQFF
TRBD1	.	TRBV7-3	TRBJ2-1	TGTGCCAGCAGCTTAGTGAGGGGGCCTGAGCAGTTCTTC	CASSLVRGPEQFF
.	.	TRBV5-4	TRBJ1-3	TGTGCCAGCAGCTTGCCCGGGCTCGGAAACACCATATATTTT	CASSLPGLGNTIYF
TRBD2	.	TRBV5-1	TRBJ2-3	TGCGCCAGCAGCTTGGGGCTAGCGGGAGAGGGCTGGCCAGATACGCAGTATTTT	CASSLGLAGEGWPDTQYF
.	.	TRBV11-2	TRBJ2-3	TGTGCCAGCAGCTTAGTGGGTAGCAGAGGGGATACGCAGTATTTT	CASSLVGSRGDTQYF
.	.	TRBV6-5	TRBJ1-1	TGTGCCAGCAGTTACTCTGCCGGATTTATGAACACTGAAGCTTTCTTT	CASSYSAGFMNTEAFF
TRBD1	.	TRBV6-6	TRBJ1-1	TGTGCCAGCAGTTCGGACAGGGGGCTTCTCGCTTTCTTT	CASSSDRGLLAFF
TRBD2	.	TRBV11-3	TRBJ2-1	TGTGCCAGCAGCTTAAAGCGGGGGGGACAGCAGTTCTTC	CASSLKRGGQQFF
.	once	TRBV6-1	TRBJ1-1	TGTGCCAGCAGTCCCAGCAGAGGTAACGCTGAAGCTTTCTTT	CASSPSRGNAEAFF
TRBD2	.	TRBV2	TRBJ2-5	TGTGCCAGCAGAGGCCTAGCGGACGGAGAGACCCAGTACTTC	CASRGLADGETQYF
.	.	TRBV5-6	TRBJ2-1	TGTGCCAGCAGCTTTATACAGAGTGAGCAGTTCTTC	CASSFIQSEQFF
.	.	TRBV6-1	TRBJ1-2	TGTGCCAGCAGTGAGGGGGGTATTATGGGCTACACCTTC	CASSEGGIMGYTF
TRBD2	.	TRBV7-9	TRBJ2-3	TGTGCCCGTACCTCAGTAGCGGGGGCCACAGATACGCAGTATTTT	CARTSVAGATDTQYF
.	once	TRBV2	TRBJ2-1	TGTGCCAGCGGCGGGATGGGCGATGAGCAGTTCTTC	CASGGMGDEQFF
.	.	TRBV7-2	TRBJ1-1	TGTGCCAGCAGCGCCGCGATGAACACTGAAGCTTTCTTT	CASSAAMNTEAFF
TRBD2	.	TRBV9	TRBJ2-2	TGTGCCAGCAGCGTAGAACTAGCGGGAGGATGGAGCACCGGGGAGCTGTTTTTT	CASSVELAGGWSTGELFF
.	.	TRBV2	TRBJ2-5	TGTGCCAGCAGTGTGGGTAGTAAAGAGTACTTC	CASSVGSKEYF
.	once	TRBV28	TRBJ2-7	TGTGCCAGCAGCCTAGGGGCATACGAGCAGTACTTC	CASSLGAYEQYF
.	.	TRBV19	TRBJ1-4	TGTGCCAGTAGTCCGGGACGGACGCTTAATGAAAAACTGTTTTTT	CASSPGRTLNEKLFF
TRBD1	.	TRBV18	TRBJ2-7	TGTGCCAGCTCACGTGACAGGGGGCTTGGCTCCTACGAGCAGTACTTC	CASSRDRGLGSYEQYF
TRBD1	.	TRBV2	TRBJ2-1	TGTGCCAAGGGACAGGGGGCAGAACAGTTCTTC	CAKGQGAEQFF
TRBD1	.	TRBV5-1	TRBJ1-3	TGCGCCAGCAGCAGGGACAGGGTAGGGTCTGGAAACACCATATATTTT	CASSRDRVGSGNTIYF
.	.	TRBV19	TRBJ2-1	TGTGCCAGTAGTATAGTAAACGGGGGAGACAATGAGCAGTTCTTC	CASSIVNGGDNEQFF
TRBD2	few	TRBV2	TRBJ2-1	TGTGCCAGCAGATCACTAGCGGGGGCCTACAATGAGCAGTTCTTC	CASRSLAGAYNEQFF
.	.	TRBV7-9	TRBJ2-1	TGTGCCAGCAGCTTACTATCCCTCTCCTACAATGAGCAGTTCTTC	CASSLLSLSYNEQFF
.	few	TRBV2	TRBJ1-2	TGTGCCAGCAGCATGGACGGGCTTTACGCCGGCTACACCTTC	CASSMDGLYAGYTF
.	.	TRBV5-1	TRBJ2-1	TGCGCCAGCAGCTTGGAAGCGCTACAGTTAAGCGAGCAGTTCTTC	CASSLEALQLSEQFF
.	medium-sized	TRBV11-3	TRBJ2-1	TGTGCCAGCAGCCCCTGGTCCAATGAGCAGTTCTTC	CASSPWSNEQFF